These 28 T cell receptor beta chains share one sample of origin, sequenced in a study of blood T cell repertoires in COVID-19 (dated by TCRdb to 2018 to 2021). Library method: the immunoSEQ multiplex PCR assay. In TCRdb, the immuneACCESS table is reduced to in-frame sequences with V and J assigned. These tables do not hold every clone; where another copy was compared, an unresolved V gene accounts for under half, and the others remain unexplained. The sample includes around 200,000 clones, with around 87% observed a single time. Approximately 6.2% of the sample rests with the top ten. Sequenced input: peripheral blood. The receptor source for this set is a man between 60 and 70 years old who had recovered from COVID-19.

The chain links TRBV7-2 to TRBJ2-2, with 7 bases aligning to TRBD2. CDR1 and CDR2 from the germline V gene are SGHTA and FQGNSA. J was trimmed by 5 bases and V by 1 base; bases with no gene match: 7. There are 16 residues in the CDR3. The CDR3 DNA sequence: TGTGCCAGCAGCTTAGTCGGGGGGTGGGAAACCGGGGAGCTGTTTTTT. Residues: CASSLVGGWETGELFF. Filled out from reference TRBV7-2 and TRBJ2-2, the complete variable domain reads GAGVSQSPSNKVTEKGKDVELRCDPISGHTALYWYRQSLGQGLEFLIYFQGNSAPDKSGLPSDRFSAERTGGSVSTLTIQRTQQEDSAVYLCASSLVGGWETGELFFGEGSRLTVL.

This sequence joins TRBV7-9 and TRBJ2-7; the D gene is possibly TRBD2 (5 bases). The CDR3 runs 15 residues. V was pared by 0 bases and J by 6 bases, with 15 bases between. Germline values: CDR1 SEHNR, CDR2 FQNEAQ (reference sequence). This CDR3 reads CASSLASASGVEQYF. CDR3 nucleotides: TGTGCCAGCAGCTTAGCCAGCGCGTCCGGGGTCGAGCAGTACTTC.

This chain's CDR3 is CASSATGVTEAFF. The DNA of the CDR3 is TGTGCCAGTAGTGCAACAGGGGTCACTGAAGCTTTCTTT. The J gene is TRBJ1-1, the V gene TRBV19, with 7 nucleotides matching TRBD1. CDR1 and CDR2 from the germline V gene are LNHDA and SQIVND (reference sequence). The V and J ends lost 5 bases and 4 bases, in that order; junction bases with no gene match: 4. This CDR3 has 13 residues.

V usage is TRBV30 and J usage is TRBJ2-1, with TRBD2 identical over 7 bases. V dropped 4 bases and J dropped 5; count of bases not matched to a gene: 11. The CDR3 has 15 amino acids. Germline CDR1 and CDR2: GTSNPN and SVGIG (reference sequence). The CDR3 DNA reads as TGTGCCTGGAACAACCTGGGGAGCGGGAACAATGAGCAGTTCTTC. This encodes CAWNNLGSGNNEQFF. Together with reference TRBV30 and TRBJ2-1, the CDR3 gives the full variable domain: SQTIHQWPATLVQPVGSPLSLECTVEGTSNPNLYWYRQAAGRGLQLLFYSVGIGQISSEVPQNLSASRPQDRQFILSSKKLLLSDSGFYLCAWNNLGSGNNEQFFGPGTRLTVL.

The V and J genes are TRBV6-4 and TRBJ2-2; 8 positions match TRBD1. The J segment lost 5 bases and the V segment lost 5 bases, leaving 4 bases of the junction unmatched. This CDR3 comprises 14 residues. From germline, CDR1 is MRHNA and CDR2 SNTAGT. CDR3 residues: CASSLTGGTGELFF. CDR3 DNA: TGTGCCAGCAGTCTTACAGGGGGGACCGGGGAGCTGTTTTTT.

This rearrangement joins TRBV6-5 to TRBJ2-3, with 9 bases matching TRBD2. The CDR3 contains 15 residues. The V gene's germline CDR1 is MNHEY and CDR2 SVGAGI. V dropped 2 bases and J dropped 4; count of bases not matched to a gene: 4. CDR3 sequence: CASSYSGGLSDTQYF. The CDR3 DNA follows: TGTGCCAGCAGTTACAGCGGGGGGCTTTCAGATACGCAGTATTTT.

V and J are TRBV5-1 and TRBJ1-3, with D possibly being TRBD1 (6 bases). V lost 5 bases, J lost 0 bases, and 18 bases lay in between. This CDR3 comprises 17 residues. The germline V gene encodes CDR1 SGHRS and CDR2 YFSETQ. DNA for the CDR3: TGCGCCAGCAGAAGCGGTTTGACAGGCCACTCTGGAAACACCATATATTTT. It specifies CASRSGLTGHSGNTIYF.

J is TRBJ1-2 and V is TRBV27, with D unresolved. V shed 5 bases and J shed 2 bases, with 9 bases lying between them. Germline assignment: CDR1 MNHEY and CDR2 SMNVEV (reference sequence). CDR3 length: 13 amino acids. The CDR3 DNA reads TGTGCCAGCAGTCTCCGGGAAAACTATGGCTACACCTTC. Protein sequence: CASSLRENYGYTF.

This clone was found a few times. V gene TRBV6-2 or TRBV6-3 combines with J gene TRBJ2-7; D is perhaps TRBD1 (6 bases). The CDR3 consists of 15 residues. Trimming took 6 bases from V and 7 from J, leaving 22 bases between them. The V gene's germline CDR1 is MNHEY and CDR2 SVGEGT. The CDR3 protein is CASSRFSGATEEQYF. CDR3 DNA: TGTGCCAGCAGCAGATTTTCAGGGGCGACTGAAGAGCAGTACTTC.

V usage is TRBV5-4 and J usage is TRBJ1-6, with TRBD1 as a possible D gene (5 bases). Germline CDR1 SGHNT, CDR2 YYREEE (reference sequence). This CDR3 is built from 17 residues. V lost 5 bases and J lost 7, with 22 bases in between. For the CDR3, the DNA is TGTGCCAGCAGGGGAGGGGAGGAGGGAGCGAGGAATTCACCCCTCCACTTT. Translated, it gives CASRGGEEGARNSPLHF.

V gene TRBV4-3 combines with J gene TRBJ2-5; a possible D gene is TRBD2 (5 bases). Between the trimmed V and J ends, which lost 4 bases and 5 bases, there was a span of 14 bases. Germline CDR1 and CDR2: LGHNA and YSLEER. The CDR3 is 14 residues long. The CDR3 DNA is TGCGCCAGCAGCCCAACTAGTACGGTTGAGACCCAGTACTTC. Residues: CASSPTSTVETQYF.

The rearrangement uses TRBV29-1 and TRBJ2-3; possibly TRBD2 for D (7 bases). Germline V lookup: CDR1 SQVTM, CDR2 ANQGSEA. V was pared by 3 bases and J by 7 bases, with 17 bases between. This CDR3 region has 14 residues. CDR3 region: CSVEKGGNRYTQYF. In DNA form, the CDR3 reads TGCAGCGTTGAGAAGGGGGGGAATAGATATACGCAGTATTTT.

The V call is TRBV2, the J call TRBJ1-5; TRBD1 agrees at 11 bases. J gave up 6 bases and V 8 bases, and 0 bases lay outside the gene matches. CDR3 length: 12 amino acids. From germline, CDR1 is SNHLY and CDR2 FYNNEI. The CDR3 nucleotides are TGTGCCAGCGGGACAGGGGGTCAGCCCCAGCATTTT. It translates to CASGTGGQPQHF.

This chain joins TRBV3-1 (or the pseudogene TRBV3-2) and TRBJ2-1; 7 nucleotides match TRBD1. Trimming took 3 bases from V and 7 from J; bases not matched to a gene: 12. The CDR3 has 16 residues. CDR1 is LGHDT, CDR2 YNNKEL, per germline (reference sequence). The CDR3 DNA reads TGTGCCAGCAGCCAGGCGACAGGGTCTTTAAGGAATGAGCAGTTCTTC. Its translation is CASSQATGSLRNEQFF.

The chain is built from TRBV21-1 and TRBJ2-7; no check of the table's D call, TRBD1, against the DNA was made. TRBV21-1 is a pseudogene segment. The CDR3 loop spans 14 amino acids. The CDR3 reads CASNPLGTGTEQYF. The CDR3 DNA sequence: TGTGCCAGCAACCCACTCGGGACAGGGACCGAGCAGTACTTC.

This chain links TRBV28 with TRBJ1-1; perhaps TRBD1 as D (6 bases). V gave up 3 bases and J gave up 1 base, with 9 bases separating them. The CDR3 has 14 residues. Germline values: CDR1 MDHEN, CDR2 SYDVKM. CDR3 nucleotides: TGTGCCAGCAGTTTTCAGGGGTCGAACACTGAAGCTTTCTTT. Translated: CASSFQGSNTEAFF.

CDR3: CASRERRQGAGGELFF. In DNA form, the CDR3 reads TGTGCCAGTAGGGAGCGCCGACAGGGGGCAGGCGGGGAGCTGTTTTTT. This chain connects TRBV19 to TRBJ2-2; 10 bases align to TRBD1. Trimming cost V 6 bases and J 7 bases; bases outside gene matches: 11. Germline loops: CDR1 LNHDA, CDR2 SQIVND (reference sequence). This CDR3 is 16 amino acids long.

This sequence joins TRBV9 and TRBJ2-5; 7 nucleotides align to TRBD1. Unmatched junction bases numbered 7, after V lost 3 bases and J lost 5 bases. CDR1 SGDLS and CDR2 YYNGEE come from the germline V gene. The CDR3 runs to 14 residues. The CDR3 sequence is CASSATGPPETQYF. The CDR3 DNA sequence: TGTGCCAGCAGCGCGACAGGGCCACCTGAGACCCAGTACTTC.

The CDR3 reads CASALTGETQYF. The CDR3 nucleotides read TGTGCCAGCGCTCTGACGGGGGAGACCCAGTACTTC. The chain couples TRBV7-9 to TRBJ2-5; possibly TRBD2 for D (5 bases). V lost 8 bases and J lost 5, with 12 bases in between. This CDR3 comprises 12 residues. The germline V gene encodes CDR1 SEHNR and CDR2 FQNEAQ (reference sequence).

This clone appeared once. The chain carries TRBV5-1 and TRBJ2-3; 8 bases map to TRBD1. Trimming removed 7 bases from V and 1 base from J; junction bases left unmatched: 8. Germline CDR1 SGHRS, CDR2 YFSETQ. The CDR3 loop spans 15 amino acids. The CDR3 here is CASDPGGAGTDTQYF. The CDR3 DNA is TGCGCCAGCGACCCAGGGGGCGCGGGCACAGATACGCAGTATTTT. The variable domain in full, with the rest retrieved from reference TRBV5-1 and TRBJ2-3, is KAGVTQTPRYLIKTRGQQVTLSCSPISGHRSVSWYQQTPGQGLQFLFEYFSETQRNKGNFPGRFSGRQFSNSRSEMNVSTLELGDSALYLCASDPGGAGTDTQYFGPGTRLTVL.

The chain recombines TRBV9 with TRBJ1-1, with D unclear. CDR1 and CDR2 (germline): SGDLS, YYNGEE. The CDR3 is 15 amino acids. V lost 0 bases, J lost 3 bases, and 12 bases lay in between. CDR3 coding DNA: TGTGCCAGCAGCGTAGGGGCAGAACGCGACACTGAAGCTTTCTTT. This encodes CASSVGAERDTEAFF.

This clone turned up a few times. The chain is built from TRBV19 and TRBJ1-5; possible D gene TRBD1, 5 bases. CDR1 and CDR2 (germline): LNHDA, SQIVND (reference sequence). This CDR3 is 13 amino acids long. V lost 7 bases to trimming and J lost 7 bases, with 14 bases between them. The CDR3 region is CASTQWGRQPQHF. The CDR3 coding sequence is TGTGCCAGTACACAGTGGGGCAGGCAGCCCCAGCATTTT.

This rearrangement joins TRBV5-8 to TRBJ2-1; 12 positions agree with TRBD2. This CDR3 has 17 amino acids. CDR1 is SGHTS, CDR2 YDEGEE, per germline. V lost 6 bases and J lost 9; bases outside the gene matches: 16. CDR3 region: CASTSPTRLAGASEQFF. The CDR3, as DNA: TGTGCCAGCACCAGCCCGACCCGACTAGCGGGAGCTTCTGAGCAGTTCTTC.

The DNA of the CDR3 is TGTGCCAGCACCTCTACCGGGGAGCTGTTTTTT. This gives the protein CASTSTGELFF. V is TRBV28 and J is TRBJ2-2; no clear D gene. V lost 7 bases and J lost 5, with 5 bases in between. Germline-derived CDR1 and CDR2 are MDHEN and SYDVKM. The CDR3 extends over 11 amino acids.

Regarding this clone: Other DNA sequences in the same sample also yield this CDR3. CDR3 DNA sequence: TGTGCCAGCAGTTTCAGGGGACGGAATTCACCCCTCCACTTT. Translation gives CASSFRGRNSPLHF. The chain is built from TRBV5-4 and TRBJ1-6; D possibly corresponds to TRBD1 (6 bases). V was pared by 5 bases and J by 7 bases, with 13 bases between. This CDR3 is built from 14 residues. The germline CDR1 and CDR2 sequences are SGHNT and YYREEE (reference sequence).

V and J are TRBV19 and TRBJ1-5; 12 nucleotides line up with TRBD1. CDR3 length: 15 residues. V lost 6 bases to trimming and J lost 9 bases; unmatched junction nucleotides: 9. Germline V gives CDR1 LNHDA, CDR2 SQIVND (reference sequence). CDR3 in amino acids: CASSPGQGARRPQHF. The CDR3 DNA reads TGTGCCAGTAGCCCGGGACAGGGGGCGAGGAGGCCCCAGCATTTT.

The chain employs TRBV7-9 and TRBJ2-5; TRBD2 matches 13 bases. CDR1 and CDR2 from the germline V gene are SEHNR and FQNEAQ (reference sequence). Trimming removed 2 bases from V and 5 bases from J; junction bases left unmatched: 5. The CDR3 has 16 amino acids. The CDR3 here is CASSLMGTSGAETQYF. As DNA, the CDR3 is TGTGCCAGCAGCTTAATGGGGACTAGCGGGGCGGAGACCCAGTACTTC. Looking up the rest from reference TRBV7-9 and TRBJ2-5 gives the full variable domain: DTGVSQNPRHKITKRGQNVTFRCDPISEHNRLYWYRQTLGQGPEFLTYFQNEAQLEKSRLLSDRFSAERPKGSFSTLEIQRTEQGDSAMYLCASSLMGTSGAETQYFGPGTRLLVL.

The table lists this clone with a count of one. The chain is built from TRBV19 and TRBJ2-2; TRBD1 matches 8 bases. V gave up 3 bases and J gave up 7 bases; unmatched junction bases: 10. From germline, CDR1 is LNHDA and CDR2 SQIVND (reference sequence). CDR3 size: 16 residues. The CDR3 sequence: CASSMFRTGFNGELFF. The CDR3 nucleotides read TGTGCCAGTAGTATGTTCAGGACAGGGTTTAACGGGGAGCTGTTTTTT.